Listed here are 11 T cell receptor beta chains from one sample, sequenced in a study of shared clonotypes between healthy human individuals. Some clones are missing from TCRdb's copy, which holds only in-frame ones; the method was immunoSEQ multiplex PCR. The repertoire holds 2,100,000 or so clones, with almost 96% as singletons. Material for sequencing was naive CD4+ T cells sorted from blood. Noted subset: CD45RA+ positively selected. The receptors derive from a man aged 18 to 35 in good health.

As regards this clone: Other DNA sequences in the same sample also yield this CDR3. The gene calls are TRBV5-1 and TRBJ2-7; no definite D call. Trimming removed 4 bases from V and 1 base from J, with 12 bases in between. The germline V gene encodes CDR1 SGHRS and CDR2 YFSETQ. The CDR3 is 14 residues long. The CDR3 coding sequence is TGCGCCAGCAGCCCGGGTGGGTCGTCCTACGAGCAGTACTTC. The encoded protein is CASSPGGSSYEQYF. Full variable domain (rest looked up from reference TRBV5-1 and TRBJ2-7): KAGVTQTPRYLIKTRGQQVTLSCSPISGHRSVSWYQQTPGQGLQFLFEYFSETQRNKGNFPGRFSGRQFSNSRSEMNVSTLELGDSALYLCASSPGGSSYEQYFGPGTRLTVT.

V is TRBV27 and J is TRBJ2-7; tentatively, D is TRBD1 (5 bases). Per the germline V gene, CDR1 is MNHEY and CDR2 is SMNVEV (reference sequence). This CDR3 comprises 13 residues. V shed 6 bases and J shed 2 bases, with 11 bases lying between them. CDR3 sequence (DNA): TGTGCCAGCAGCCGTCGACAGCCCTACGAGCAGTACTTC. Translated, it gives CASSRRQPYEQYF.

The chain carries TRBV6-1 and TRBJ1-1, with D unclear. Trimming shortened V by 5 bases and J by 6 bases, and 10 bases separated the two germline ends. The CDR3 is 12 residues long. Germline lookup yields CDR1 MNHNS and CDR2 SASEGT. In DNA form, the CDR3 reads TGTGCCAGCAGTACCGGGCGGCCTGAAGCTTTCTTT. Translation: CASSTGRPEAFF.

The chain uses TRBV28 and TRBJ2-1; a possible D gene is TRBD2 (5 bases). CDR1 is MDHEN, CDR2 SYDVKM, per germline. The CDR3 is 16 residues long. Between the trimmed V and J ends, which lost 5 bases and 6 bases, there was a span of 20 bases. The CDR3 sequence is CASSTLWTPGGNEQFF. In DNA form, the CDR3 reads TGTGCCAGCAGTACGCTTTGGACGCCTGGAGGCAATGAGCAGTTCTTC.

The CDR3 sequence is CASSYLDWRADTQYF. The CDR3, as DNA: TGTGCCAGCAGTTACCTGGACTGGAGGGCAGATACGCAGTATTTT. V usage is TRBV27 and J usage is TRBJ2-3, with TRBD2 as a possible D gene (6 bases). The CDR3 runs 15 residues. Germline V lookup: CDR1 MNHEY, CDR2 SMNVEV (reference sequence). Deletions cut 4 bases from V and 4 bases from J, with 15 bases between.

Only one count was recorded for this clone. This rearrangement joins TRBV7-3 to TRBJ2-5, with D possibly TRBD2 on 6 matching bases. The CDR3 has 15 amino acids. Looked up from germline, CDR1 is SGHTA and CDR2 is FQGTGA. Deletions cut 2 bases from V and 2 bases from J, with 12 bases between. As DNA, the CDR3 is TGTGCCAGCAGCTTAGGCTCCGGGGGACAAGAGACCCAGTACTTC. Its protein is CASSLGSGGQETQYF.

V is TRBV28 and J is TRBJ2-5; the match to TRBD2 covers 9 bases. This CDR3 contains 16 residues. The germline V gene has CDR1 MDHEN and CDR2 SYDVKM. Trimming cost V 7 bases and J 2 bases; bases outside gene matches: 11. The CDR3 loop is CASTPSGAVIQETQYF. The CDR3 DNA reads as TGTGCCAGCACCCCTAGCGGGGCGGTAATTCAAGAGACCCAGTACTTC.

V and J are TRBV18 and TRBJ1-1; a weak D match, TRBD1 (5 bases). Germline CDR1 and CDR2: KGHSH and LQKENI. Deletions cut 1 base from V and 0 bases from J, with 9 bases between. This CDR3 has 15 amino acids. The CDR3 region is CASSPLGALNTEAFF. The CDR3 bases are TGTGCCAGCTCACCACTCGGGGCTTTGAACACTGAAGCTTTCTTT.

The rearrangement links TRBV12-5 to TRBJ2-5; 12 bases agree with TRBD2. Germline CDR1 reads LGHNT; CDR2 reads FRNRAP. This CDR3 region has 17 residues. With 3 bases clipped from V and 3 bases from J, the junction kept 8 bases outside the gene matches. The CDR3 coding sequence is TGTGCTAGTGGTTTTCCTAGCGGGAGGGCCGGGGAAGAGACCCAGTACTTC. Encoded protein: CASGFPSGRAGEETQYF.

The chain employs TRBV7-2 and TRBJ2-2; a possible D gene is TRBD2 (6 bases). Germline V gene data show CDR1 as SGHTA and CDR2 as FQGNSA. The CDR3 has 13 residues. Between the trimmed V and J ends, which lost 5 bases and 6 bases, there was a span of 10 bases. CDR3 DNA sequence: TGTGCCAGCAGCCCGAGACTAGCCGGGGAGCTGTTTTTT. It specifies CASSPRLAGELFF.

This clone was picked up one time. The chain has TRBV30 and TRBJ2-2, with 9 bases lining up with TRBD1. This CDR3 comprises 13 residues. The ends lost 4 bases at V and 6 bases at J; junction bases unmatched: 3. Germline CDR1 is GTSNPN and CDR2 is SVGIG (reference sequence). The DNA of the CDR3 is TGTGCCTGGAAAACAGGGGGCCCCGGGGAGCTGTTTTTT. It encodes CAWKTGGPGELFF. Looking up the rest from reference TRBV30 and TRBJ2-2 gives the full variable domain: SQTIHQWPATLVQPVGSPLSLECTVEGTSNPNLYWYRQAAGRGLQLLFYSVGIGQISSEVPQNLSASRPQDRQFILSSKKLLLSDSGFYLCAWKTGGPGELFFGEGSRLTVL.